The 25 T cell receptor beta chains below all came from one sample that was sequenced in a study of CD8+CD57+ T cells in acquired aplastic anemia. TCR beta VDJ and CDR3 profiles were obtained from a genomic DNA template. Using its own MiXCR run on the reads, TCRdb lists one record per CDR3 protein. Of 200,000 to 250,000 distinct CDR3 sequences in the sample, almost 50% were seen once. For sequencing, patients were chosen who had shown expansion of CD8+CD57+ cells by flow cytometry. Sequenced: sorted CD4+, CD8+, or CD8+CD57+ T cells (not recorded which) from PBMCs. These receptors all come from a human donor with aplastic anemia.

The CDR3 sequence: CASSLAPDGVEQFF. The CDR3 nucleotides are TGTGCCAGCAGCTTGGCGCCGGACGGCGTTGAGCAGTTCTTC. V gene TRBV5-8 combines with J gene TRBJ2-1; D unclear. The CDR3 consists of 14 residues. The germline CDR1 and CDR2 sequences are SGHTS and YDEGEE. V lost 0 bases and J 9 bases, leaving 13 bases between the germline ends.

This clonotype has at least ten counts. The chain carries TRBV5-1 and TRBJ2-7, with TRBD1 as a possible D gene (5 bases). The CDR3 spans 15 residues. Germline V gene lookup returns CDR1 SGHRS and CDR2 YFSETQ. V dropped 3 bases and J dropped 10 bases, with 23 bases sitting between them. DNA for the CDR3: TGCGCCAGCAGCTCGACCGCAACGACCGGACAAGATCAGTACTTC. Its translation: CASSSTATTGQDQYF.

The rearrangement uses TRBV2 and TRBJ1-2; no clear D. CDR3 length equals 14 residues. Germline-derived CDR1 and CDR2 are SNHLY and FYNNEI. V was clipped by 8 bases and J by 0 bases, with 13 bases between them. CDR3 region: CASVFHSTNYGYTF. As DNA, the CDR3 is TGTGCCAGCGTGTTTCACAGCACTAACTATGGCTACACCTTC.

The chain couples TRBV19 to TRBJ2-2, with a possible D match to TRBD1 (6 bases). CDR1 is LNHDA and CDR2 is SQIVND in the germline V gene (reference sequence). The CDR3 length is 14 residues. V was shortened by 1 base and J by 5 bases, with 8 bases between the two germline ends. The CDR3 nucleotides read TGTGCCAGTAGTATAGGCAGGGGAACCGGGGAGCTGTTTTTT. Amino acid sequence: CASSIGRGTGELFF.

Only one count was recorded for this clonotype. The genes are TRBV7-9 and TRBJ1-1, with 7 bases that match TRBD1. Germline CDR1 reads SEHNR; CDR2 reads FQNEAQ (reference sequence). J gave up 7 bases and V 8 bases, and 4 bases lay outside the gene matches. The CDR3 covers 11 residues. CDR3 DNA: TGTGCCAGCGGGGGACAGCGTGAAGCTTTCTTT. It encodes CASGGQREAFF. Based on the CDR3 plus reference TRBV7-9 and TRBJ1-1, the full variable domain is DTGVSQNPRHKITKRGQNVTFRCDPISEHNRLYWYRQTLGQGPEFLTYFQNEAQLEKSRLLSDRFSAERPKGSFSTLEIQRTEQGDSAMYLCASGGQREAFFGQGTRLTVV.

This clonotype was recorded many times. The J gene is TRBJ1-1, the V gene TRBV12-3 or TRBV12-4; D is unresolved. The CDR3 is 15 amino acids. Trimming took 2 bases from V and 1 from J, leaving 11 bases between them. In DNA form, the CDR3 reads TGTGCCAGCAGTTTACCCCTTCTCAGGAACACTGAAGCTTTCTTT. This gives the protein CASSLPLLRNTEAFF.

This clonotype was counted between two and nine times. A much larger clone lies one base from this, so it may be a read error. The genes are TRBV5-1 and TRBJ2-7, with 8 bases matching TRBD1. This CDR3 region has 15 residues. The germline gives CDR1 SGHRS, CDR2 YFSETQ. CDR3 DNA: TGCGCCAGCAGCTTGGGGACAGGGACGTTATACGAGCAGTGCTTC. It encodes CASSLGTGTLYEQCF.

The chain has TRBV5-1 and TRBJ1-1; unclear D gene. V shed 5 bases and J shed 4 bases, with 6 bases lying between them. Germline assignment: CDR1 SGHRS and CDR2 YFSETQ. The CDR3 loop spans 11 amino acids. DNA of the CDR3: TGCGCCAGCAGAGTTGGCACTGAAGCTTTCTTT. This codes for CASRVGTEAFF. Full variable domain (rest looked up from reference TRBV5-1 and TRBJ1-1): KAGVTQTPRYLIKTRGQQVTLSCSPISGHRSVSWYQQTPGQGLQFLFEYFSETQRNKGNFPGRFSGRQFSNSRSEMNVSTLELGDSALYLCASRVGTEAFFGQGTRLTVV.

The V call is TRBV11-2, the J call TRBJ2-3; possibly TRBD2 for D (6 bases). CDR1 SGHAT and CDR2 FQNNGV come from the germline V gene. V lost 3 bases to trimming and J lost 2 bases, with 12 bases between them. This CDR3 is built from 15 residues. CDR3 DNA: TGTGCCAGCAGCTTTATGGCGGGATCCACAGATACGCAGTATTTT. This gives the protein CASSFMAGSTDTQYF.

The genes are TRBV20-1 and TRBJ1-1; D unresolved. The CDR3 runs to 12 residues. With 4 bases removed from V and 4 bases from J, the gap between germline ends came to 10 bases. Germline-derived CDR1 and CDR2 are DFQATT and SNEGSKA (reference sequence). In nucleotides, the CDR3 is TGCAGTGCTACGGACGGAGGCACTGAAGCTTTCTTT. Translating it yields CSATDGGTEAFF.

The rearrangement uses TRBV7-9 and TRBJ1-2; TRBD1 matches at 9 bases. J gave up 6 bases and V 5 bases, and 13 bases lay outside the gene matches. Germline V lookup: CDR1 SEHNR, CDR2 FQNEAQ (reference sequence). The CDR3 totals 16 residues. The CDR3 loop is CASSPGGQGGHHGYTF. CDR3 coding DNA: TGTGCCAGCAGCCCCGGGGGACAGGGTGGGCATCATGGCTACACCTTC.

This clonotype was seen repeatedly, ten times or more. The chain recombines TRBV12-3 or TRBV12-4 with TRBJ1-5; D is unclear. Trimming left V 5 bases short and J 9 bases short, with 8 bases between. This CDR3 region has 11 residues. DNA of the CDR3: TGTGCCAGCAGTCAAGGGTTGCCCCAGCATTTT. It translates to CASSQGLPQHF.

The chain combines TRBV9 with TRBJ2-1, with 7 bases that match TRBD1. V shed 4 bases and J 12 bases; nucleotides not matched to a gene: 13. Germline V gene lookup returns CDR1 SGDLS and CDR2 YYNGEE. CDR3 length equals 14 residues. The CDR3 spells CASSSGTDTDTQFF. The CDR3, as DNA: TGTGCCAGCAGCTCCGGGACAGATACAGATACGCAGTTCTTC.

The table lists this clonotype with many counts. The chain couples TRBV11-2 to TRBJ2-7; 7 nucleotides match TRBD2. Germline V gives CDR1 SGHAT, CDR2 FQNNGV. V shed 0 bases, J shed 4 bases, and the junction held 3 bases outside the gene matches. The CDR3 sequence is 14 residues long. The CDR3 protein is CASSLEGGGYEQYF. DNA for the CDR3: TGTGCCAGCAGCTTAGAGGGGGGGGGGTACGAGCAGTACTTC.

This clonotype occurred many times. This chain joins TRBV4-1 and TRBJ1-6, with a tentative D call TRBD1 (6 bases). Germline loops: CDR1 MGHRA, CDR2 YSYEKL. Between the trimmed V and J ends, which lost 4 bases and 13 bases, there was a span of 14 bases. The CDR3 totals 13 residues. DNA for the CDR3: TGCGCCAGCAGCCTCGACACAGGGTCCCCCCTCCACTTT. Its protein is CASSLDTGSPLHF.

V usage is TRBV7-9 and J usage is TRBJ1-2, with 10 bases aligning to TRBD1. This CDR3 comprises 15 residues. Germline V gives CDR1 SEHNR, CDR2 FQNEAQ (reference sequence). Unmatched junction bases numbered 7, after V lost 6 bases and J lost 3 bases. The CDR3 DNA follows: TGTGCCAGCAGTGGGACAGGGGCTGGCCACTATGGCTACACCTTC. It translates to CASSGTGAGHYGYTF.

CDR3 sequence: CSAPRLGSEAFF. CDR3 coding DNA: TGCAGTGCCCCTAGGTTAGGGTCTGAAGCTTTCTTT. This chain joins TRBV20-1 and TRBJ1-1; D not resolved. This CDR3 has 12 residues. Looked up from germline, CDR1 is DFQATT and CDR2 is SNEGSKA (reference sequence). Trimming took 6 bases from V and 6 from J, leaving 14 bases between them.

This clonotype has a handful of counts. This chain connects TRBV15 to TRBJ2-1; TRBD2 aligns across 8 bases. The V segment lost 3 bases and the J segment 4 bases; nucleotides outside the gene matches: 5. Germline lookup yields CDR1 LNHNV and CDR2 YYDKDF (reference sequence). The CDR3 is made up of 15 amino acids. The CDR3 region has the DNA TGTGCCACCAGCAGCGTAGCGGGGCGATACAATGAGCAGTTCTTC. Amino acid sequence: CATSSVAGRYNEQFF.

The V call is TRBV19, the J call TRBJ2-7; 11 positions match TRBD1. The CDR3 sequence is 14 residues long. The V segment lost 7 bases and the J segment 7 bases; nucleotides outside the gene matches: 9. Per the germline V gene, CDR1 is LNHDA and CDR2 is SQIVND (reference sequence). CDR3 nucleotide sequence: TGTGCCAGTAAGCCGGGACAGGGGGGGGAAGAGCAGTACTTC. The encoded protein is CASKPGQGGEEQYF. Looking up the rest from reference TRBV19 and TRBJ2-7 gives the full variable domain: DGGITQSPKYLFRKEGQNVTLSCEQNLNHDAMYWYRQDPGQGLRLIYYSQIVNDFQKGDIAEGYSVSREKKESFPLTVTSAQKNPTAFYLCASKPGQGGEEQYFGPGTRLTVT.

V is TRBV3-1 and J is TRBJ1-4; perhaps TRBD1 as D (5 bases). Germline lookup yields CDR1 LGHDT and CDR2 YNNKEL (reference sequence). Trimming pared 4 bases from V and 8 bases from J, leaving 20 bases between. The CDR3 covers 16 residues. The CDR3, as DNA: TGTGCCAGCAGCCTCCCCTCGGGGGGGGGACGGGAAAAACTGTTTTTT. Its protein is CASSLPSGGGREKLFF.

The chain is built from TRBV3-1 and TRBJ2-1, with 7 bases fitting TRBD2. The CDR3 runs to 17 residues. Trimming at V came to 4 bases and at J to 1 base, leaving 10 bases not matched to a gene. CDR1 is LGHDT and CDR2 is YNNKEL in the germline V gene (reference sequence). Written as DNA, the CDR3 is TGTGCCAGCAGCCCTACACGTGGGGGGGGGTCCTACAATGAGCAGTTCTTC. This translates into CASSPTRGGGSYNEQFF.

The CDR3 spells CASSLASGGINEQFF. CDR3 nucleotide sequence: TGTGCCAGCAGCTTAGCAAGCGGGGGGATCAATGAGCAGTTCTTC. The chain carries TRBV7-8 and TRBJ2-1; 9 bases match TRBD2. The CDR3 loop spans 15 amino acids. V trimming: 0 bases; J trimming: 6 bases; junction bases outside the gene matches: 3. Germline V CDR1 and CDR2: SGHVS, FQNEAQ.

The V call is TRBV7-8, the J call TRBJ1-1; a possible D gene is TRBD1 (5 bases). Per germline, CDR1 SGHVS and CDR2 FQNEAQ. CDR3 length: 14 residues. V was clipped by 7 bases and J by 0 bases, with 12 bases between them. The CDR3 loop reads CASIQGMMNTEAFF. For the CDR3, the DNA is TGTGCCAGCATCCAGGGAATGATGAACACTGAAGCTTTCTTT.

The gene calls are TRBV19 and TRBJ1-2; D gene unclear. V lost 0 bases to trimming and J lost 4 bases, with 12 bases between them. CDR1 is LNHDA and CDR2 is SQIVND in the germline V gene (reference sequence). This CDR3 comprises 15 residues. The chain's CDR3 is CASSIERNRGYGYTF. In nucleotides, the CDR3 is TGTGCCAGTAGTATAGAGAGGAACAGAGGCTATGGCTACACCTTC.

This clonotype was counted at least ten times. This rearrangement joins TRBV9 to TRBJ1-2; no definite D call. Trimming removed 3 bases at V and 5 bases at J, with 17 bases between. The CDR3 has 15 residues. In germline, CDR1 is SGDLS, CDR2 YYNGEE. This chain's CDR3 is CASSDPRAEGYGYTF. The CDR3 coding sequence is TGTGCCAGCAGCGACCCCCGGGCAGAGGGTTATGGCTACACCTTC.